This paragraph covers one TCR beta chain sequence. This specimen belongs to a study of CD8+CD57+ T cells in acquired aplastic anemia. Study details: Mean DNA quantity obtained from sorted CD4+ and CD8+ cells was 3 to 3.5 ug.

The template for TCR beta VDJ and CDR3 sequence profiling was genomic DNA. One entry per CDR3 protein results from TCRdb running MiXCR on the reads. The sample holds about 180,000 distinct CDR3 sequences, 45% to 55% seen once. Previously, flow cytometry had revealed CD8+CD57+ cell expansion in the patients chosen for sequencing. The CDR3 loop spans 15 amino acids. Germline V gene data show CDR1 as MGHDK and CDR2 as SYGVNS. V lost 4 bases to trimming and J lost 4 bases; unmatched junction nucleotides: 5. This receptor was identified in a human donor with aplastic anemia. Material: sorted CD4+, CD8+, or CD8+CD57+ T cells (not recorded which) from PBMCs. The chain combines TRBV25-1 with TRBJ2-2; 8 bases agree with TRBD2. In nucleotides, the CDR3 is TGTGCCAGCAGTGGGTCCACTAGCGGCACCGGGGAGCTGTTTTTT. It specifies CASSGSTSGTGELFF.